The T cell receptor beta chain described here comes from a study of T cells after yellow fever vaccination. Study information: Fractions with few cells were prepared using SMART-Seq v4 Ultra Low Input.

By 5'RACE template switching, TCR cDNA was produced, with a universal primer site and UMIs added in the process. One entry per CDR3 protein, called by TCRdb with MiXCR from the 5' RACE reads. The sample holds 150,000 to 200,000 distinct CDR3 sequences, approximately 10% seen once. Trimming removed 6 bases from V and 7 bases from J, with 16 bases in between. From germline, CDR1 is MNHEY and CDR2 SMNVEV (reference sequence). This CDR3 spans 14 amino acids. In the case of this clonotype: No antigen is known for it.

Study observations and caveats: Contaminants from the bulk population, in the form of abundant clonotypes, could be found in FACS-sorted repertoires. Booster sampling recovered most clones from primary vaccination (96% CD4, approximately 90% CD8).

The source material was CD8+ T cells sorted from PBMCs, sampled 15 days after the yellow fever booster vaccination. The sequence came from a young man who received the YFV17D yellow fever vaccine. The chain recombines TRBV27 with TRBJ2-1; D is possibly TRBD1 (6 bases). This chain's CDR3 is CASRSTGIRNEQFF. The CDR3 DNA sequence: TGTGCCAGCAGATCCACAGGGATCCGGAATGAGCAGTTCTTC.